This T cell receptor (beta chain) comes out of a study of technical replicates of blood from a handful of donors. V was pared by 6 bases and J by 7 bases, with 7 bases of the junction left unmatched. The CDR3 runs 14 residues. The germline V gene encodes CDR1 MNHEY and CDR2 SVGAGI. Produced via immunoSEQ multiplex PCR; TCRdb's table is partial and in-frame only. The repertoire holds tens of thousands of clones, with 95% as singletons. The sequence derives from a human donor in good health. What was sequenced was T cells isolated from PBMCs. This chain links TRBV6-5 with TRBJ2-1; 9 bases are shared with TRBD1. The chain's CDR3 is CASSLRTGANEQFF. In nucleotides, the CDR3 is TGTGCCAGCAGCCTCCGGACAGGGGCAAATGAGCAGTTCTTC.